The 13 T cell receptor beta chains below all came from one sample that was sequenced in a study of beta chain features in type 1 diabetes. Whole-study findings and limits: In every one of the four CD4+ subsets, TCRB CDR3s were moderately but significantly shorter in Type 1 diabetes patients.

Isolated RNA was reverse transcribed in full, so expressed TCRB transcripts were sequenced. Libraries were prepared by immunoSEQ multiplex PCR; TCRdb keeps only in-frame clonotypes and omits some of them. The sample records more than 250,000 clones, about 13% being singletons. These receptors are not linked to any known antigen. Sequencing used naive CD4+ T cells from blood. The receptor set was obtained from a man aged 25 to 40 with type 1 diabetes.

The chain is built from TRBV28 and TRBJ1-5; D is undetermined. The CDR3 totals 13 residues. V lost 5 bases, J lost 7 bases, and 12 bases lay in between. Germline CDR1 reads MDHEN; CDR2 reads SYDVKM. As DNA, the CDR3 is TGTGCCAGCAGTCCTAACCCGGGGCAGCCCCAGCATTTT. The encoded protein is CASSPNPGQPQHF.

The rearrangement links TRBV6-5 to TRBJ2-7; maybe TRBD2 (6 bases). The germline V gene has CDR1 MNHEY and CDR2 SVGAGI. This CDR3 is 14 amino acids long. Trimming stripped 7 bases from V and 2 bases from J, with 15 bases between. CDR3 sequence reads: CASNPAGSAYEQYF. CDR3 sequence (DNA): TGTGCCAGCAACCCCGCGGGGTCCGCCTACGAGCAGTACTTC.

The J gene is TRBJ2-7, the V gene TRBV15; D possibly corresponds to TRBD2 (5 bases). The CDR3 covers 16 residues. The ends were cut back, 1 base at V and 3 bases at J, with 16 bases in the middle. Germline V gene lookup returns CDR1 LNHNV and CDR2 YYDKDF (reference sequence). CDR3 DNA: TGTGCCACCAGCAGAGGCATGAGGGAGAGAAGCTACGAGCAGTACTTC. It yields the protein CATSRGMRERSYEQYF.

This clone came up a few times. This chain joins TRBV5-1 and TRBJ1-2; TRBD1 agrees at 7 bases. CDR1 and CDR2 (germline): SGHRS, YFSETQ. The CDR3 sequence is 14 residues long. The V gene end was trimmed by 0 bases and the J gene end by 8 bases; junction bases not matched to a gene: 7. CDR3 in amino acids: CASSLAPGGRGYTF. CDR3 bases: TGCGCCAGCAGCTTGGCTCCAGGGGGAAGAGGCTACACCTTC.

The chain carries TRBV9 and TRBJ2-6; 9 positions agree with TRBD1. With 3 bases clipped from V and 0 bases from J, the junction kept 7 bases outside the gene matches. In germline, CDR1 is SGDLS, CDR2 YYNGEE. This CDR3 is 18 amino acids long. The CDR3 loop is CASSAYRGLLSGANVLTF. The CDR3 bases are TGTGCCAGCAGCGCCTACAGGGGGCTCCTCTCTGGGGCCAACGTCCTGACTTTC. Full variable domain (rest looked up from reference TRBV9 and TRBJ2-6): DSGVTQTPKHLITATGQRVTLRCSPRSGDLSVYWYQQSLDQGLQFLIQYYNGEERAKGNILERFSAQQFPDLHSELNLSSLELGDSALYFCASSAYRGLLSGANVLTFGAGSRLTVL.

This clone is a singleton in its sample. J is TRBJ2-1 and V is TRBV7-2; 10 bases are shared with TRBD1. After removal of 3 bases from V and 5 bases from J, the junction contained 4 bases not matched to a gene. This CDR3 contains 15 residues. Germline-derived CDR1 and CDR2 are SGHTA and FQGNSA. The CDR3 DNA is TGTGCCAGCAGCTTCCGGGACAGGGGAGACAATGAGCAGTTCTTC. Protein: CASSFRDRGDNEQFF.

This clone was seen more than once but under ten times. The chain uses TRBV5-4 and TRBJ2-2, with 13 bases lining up with TRBD2. V lost 2 bases and J lost 1; bases outside the gene matches: 11. The CDR3 has 20 residues. Per germline, CDR1 SGHNT and CDR2 YYREEE (reference sequence). In DNA form, the CDR3 reads TGTGCCAGCAGCTTCACGACTAGCGGGAGGTTCGTAGGGAACACCGGGGAGCTGTTTTTT. It translates to CASSFTTSGRFVGNTGELFF.

The chain has TRBV6-5 and TRBJ1-3; no firm D call. From germline, CDR1 is MNHEY and CDR2 SVGAGI. V shed 7 bases and J shed 4 bases, with 14 bases lying between them. This CDR3 has 14 amino acids. CDR3 coding DNA: TGTGCCAGCAAAGACTCGGTTTCAGGAAACACCATATATTTT. This encodes CASKDSVSGNTIYF.

The gene calls are TRBV19 and TRBJ2-3, with 12 bases lining up with TRBD2. CDR1 and CDR2 (germline): LNHDA, SQIVND (reference sequence). Trimming cost V 9 bases and J 7 bases; bases outside gene matches: 8. The CDR3 runs 14 residues. The CDR3 nucleotides read TGTGCCAGCGAGACTAGCGGGAGTATGAATACGCAGTATTTT. Protein product: CASETSGSMNTQYF.

A note on this clone: Other DNA sequences in this sample translate to the same CDR3. The chain is built from TRBV18 and TRBJ2-5, with D possibly being TRBD1 (6 bases). The CDR3 contains 13 residues. Germline V lookup: CDR1 KGHSH, CDR2 LQKENI. Trimming stripped 3 bases from V and 3 bases from J, with 8 bases between. In DNA, the CDR3 is TGTGCCAGCTCACCGCCAGGGGAAGAGACCCAGTACTTC. Protein product: CASSPPGEETQYF.

V usage is TRBV11-1 and J usage is TRBJ2-1; possible D gene TRBD2, 5 bases. There are 16 residues in the CDR3. CDR1 and CDR2 from the germline V gene are SGHAT and FQDESV (reference sequence). V was trimmed by 5 bases and J by 3 bases, leaving 17 bases between them. CDR3 bases: TGTGCCAGCAGCCCCGCTGGGAGATCGGTCTACAATGAGCAGTTCTTC. Translated, it gives CASSPAGRSVYNEQFF. Looking up the rest from reference TRBV11-1 and TRBJ2-1 gives the full variable domain: EAEVAQSPRYKITEKSQAVAFWCDPISGHATLYWYRQILGQGPELLVQFQDESVVDDSQLPKDRFSAERLKGVDSTLKIQPAELGDSAMYLCASSPAGRSVYNEQFFGPGTRLTVL.

J is TRBJ2-2 and V is TRBV4-3, with a tentative D call TRBD1 (6 bases). V lost 2 bases to trimming and J lost 5 bases, with 9 bases between them. The CDR3 contains 14 residues. Germline V gene lookup returns CDR1 LGHNA and CDR2 YSLEER. The CDR3 protein is CASSQLQGTGELFF. CDR3 bases: TGCGCCAGCAGCCAATTACAGGGTACCGGGGAGCTGTTTTTT.

The chain recombines TRBV28 with TRBJ2-7; possible D gene TRBD1, 6 bases. The CDR3 covers 15 residues. Trimming removed 5 bases at V and 4 bases at J, with 18 bases between. The germline gives CDR1 MDHEN, CDR2 SYDVKM. The CDR3 DNA reads as TGTGCCAGCAGTGTGCAGGGGTCTCGATATTACGAGCAGTACTTC. It specifies CASSVQGSRYYEQYF.